This section outlines one TCR beta chain sequence together with its context. As yet, its antigen is unknown. Separation from the roughly 680-subject first cohort characterized the roughly 110-subject validation cohort, to which the donors belonged. This table comes from immunoSEQ multiplex PCR, and its TCRdb copy is limited to in-frame clones, with some not included. The sample comprises about 120,000 clones, approximately 88% of which are singletons, and about 6% rests with the top ten. The data stem from a study of cytomegalovirus exposure and HLA in healthy donors. Study results and limitations: Most TCR sequences proved rare, with some public TCRs found in many donors. The authors enumerated 180 or so TCR beta chains as linked to cytomegalovirus.

CDR1 SGHRS and CDR2 YFSETQ come from the germline V gene. V lost 5 bases to trimming and J lost 0 bases; unmatched junction nucleotides: 1. The CDR3 sequence is 14 residues long. The V and J genes are TRBV5-1 and TRBJ2-2, with TRBD1 matching 7 bases. The receptor was derived from a woman aged 18-30 years in good health and CMV-seropositive. Sequenced input: PBMCs. In DNA, the CDR3 is TGCGCCAGCAGGACAGGGTCGAACACCGGGGAGCTGTTTTTT. Its protein product is CASRTGSNTGELFF.